The sequence of this TCR beta chain was determined in a study of control samples from healthy donors and cancer patients (TCRdb year 2020). To prepare the library, the immunoSEQ multiplex PCR assay was applied. What TCRdb holds here is the immuneACCESS table cut down to in-frame rearrangements. Part of the clones is not present; checked against another copy, under half of the missing clones reflect an unresolved V gene, and the others are unexplained. The sample yields 40,000 to 50,000 clones; 94% were counted once. About 24% of the sample belongs to the ten largest clones. On this clone: Its recognized antigen is unknown. Base qualities were left out, and no much larger clone turns up one base away.

The CDR3 has 15 amino acids, counting the end cysteine and phenylalanine. The read is trimmed to its CDR3 DNA, 45 bases read in frame from base 1. From the germline V gene (reference sequence), CDR1 is MNHNY and CDR2 is SVGAGI. Trimmed from V: 5 bases; trimmed from J: 1 base; junction bases lacking a gene match: 4. Recombination connected TRBV6-6 to TRBJ1-3; TRBD1 lines up with 8 middle nucleotides. The sample consisted of blood. The receptor comes from a man between 60 and 75 years old in good health. The DNA is as follows: TGTGCCAGCAGTGCAGGGGGCATTTCTGGAAACACCATATATTTT. Its protein reads: CASSAGGISGNTIYF.